This T cell receptor (beta chain) came from a study of shared clonotypes between healthy human individuals. Study results and caveats: The study generally estimated greater richness for naive than memory subsets.

About this clone: The antigen is unknown.

Sequencing used immunoSEQ multiplex PCR; TCRdb keeps in-frame clones, though not all of them. The profile shows approximately 350,000 clones, roughly 70% of them singletons. The donors, healthy adults who were HIV-negative, had experienced no recent acute infections or vaccinations. In the CD4+ fraction, cells were divided into CD45RA+ naive and CD45RA-negative memory subsets. Source material: memory CD4+ T cells sorted from blood. The subset is: CD45RA-negative fraction. The TCR sequence derives from a man aged 30-40 years in good health.

The CDR3 nucleotides are TGTGCCAGCAGTCAATACACCGACTGGAAGCTGTACAATGAGCAGTTCTTC. Translating it yields CASSQYTDWKLYNEQFF. The V and J genes are TRBV2 and TRBJ2-1, with no clear D. CDR3 length: 17 residues. Trimming stripped 5 bases from V and 4 bases from J, with 21 bases between. The germline V gene encodes CDR1 SNHLY and CDR2 FYNNEI.